Presented here are 11 T cell receptor beta chains from one specimen sequenced in a study of tumor and adjacent non-tumor tissue in lung cancer. The library came from three nested PCR rounds adapted from ARM-PCR protocols. One entry per CDR3 protein results from TCRdb running MiXCR on the multiplex PCR reads. The sample has about 80,000 distinct CDR3 sequences, 55% to 70% seen once. No cell sorting was done before RNA was extracted from the tissue. Sample: lung tumor tissue. These TCRs come from a woman in her seventies with non-small cell lung cancer.

Details on this clonotype: The junction and the germline gene differ at one end; a read error may be behind it. V gene TRBV5-1 combines with J gene TRBJ2-7; D is perhaps TRBD1 (5 bases). CDR3 length: 15 amino acids. Germline CDR1 and CDR2: SGHRS and YFSETQ. The CDR3 is CANSRGATSSYEQYF. DNA of the CDR3: TGCGCCAACAGCCGTGGGGCCACGAGCTCCTACGAGCAGTACTTC.

Comments on this clonotype: The junction departs from germline at one end; a sequencing error may be responsible. CDR3 region: CVSILTPSGRNTGGLFF. The CDR3 region has the DNA TGTGTCAGCATCTTAACCCCTAGCGGGAGGAACACCGGGGGGCTTTTTTTT. The chain carries TRBV7-3 and TRBJ2-2; 11 nucleotides agree with TRBD2. The CDR3 is made up of 17 amino acids. Germline V lookup: CDR1 SGHTA, CDR2 FQGTGA.

Remarks on this clonotype: This is likely a read error, given that the CDR3 carries no conserved phenylalanine or tryptophan at its end. Because the CDR3's place on the DNA is in doubt, the DNA is left out and the CDR3 is given as listed by TCRdb. The chain links TRBV6-1 to TRBJ2-2. The CDR3 is 10 amino acids long, termini counted. CDR1 is MNHNS, CDR2 SASEGT, per germline. The CDR3 loop is CVSRIPTTRV.

Details on this clonotype: This clone may be a read error of a much larger clone one base away. The chain links TRBV5-4 to TRBJ2-1; a possible D gene is TRBD2 (5 bases). Trimming pared 3 bases from V and 10 bases from J, leaving 20 bases between. The CDR3 runs to 15 residues. Germline CDR1 is SGHNT and CDR2 is YYREEE (reference sequence). The CDR3 reads CASSSEKDWGSEQFF. Written as DNA, the CDR3 is TGTGCCAGCAGCTCTGAGAAGGACTGGGGTAGCGAGCAGTTCTTC.

The sample holds many counts of this clonotype. The chain joins TRBV2 to TRBJ2-3; 11 nucleotides align to TRBD2. CDR1 is SNHLY and CDR2 is FYNNEI in the germline V gene. The ends lost 5 bases at V and 7 bases at J; junction bases unmatched: 8. This CDR3 region has 15 residues. The chain's CDR3 is CASSPTSGSTNTQYF. The CDR3 nucleotides read TGTGCCAGCAGTCCAACTAGCGGGAGTACAAATACGCAGTATTTT.

In the case of this clonotype: Because it lacks the conserved phenylalanine or tryptophan at the end, this CDR3 is likely a read error. The chain combines TRBV29-1 with TRBJ1-1, with D possibly being TRBD1 (5 bases). CDR3 length equals 13 residues. V was clipped by 7 bases and J by 5 bases, with 17 bases between them. Germline values: CDR1 SQVTM, CDR2 ANQGSEA. The CDR3, as DNA: TGCAGCGCCGTACGGGGGAGGGATACTGAAGCTTTCTGT. Its translation is CSAVRGRDTEAFC.

Notes on this clonotype: Sequence at one end of the junction differs from germline and may be a read error. V is TRBV13 and J is TRBJ2-7, with D perhaps TRBD1 or TRBD2 (6 bases each). Germline CDR1 is PRHDT and CDR2 is FYEKMQ (reference sequence). This CDR3 contains 12 residues. The DNA of the CDR3 is TGTGTCAGCAGCCCCCGGAGGGGGGAGCAGTATTTC. Encoded protein: CVSSPRRGEQYF.

As to this clonotype: It may be a read error: a sequence one base away is much more abundant. The DNA of the CDR3 is TGTGCCATCAGTGAGCCGGGCGAGGAGCCCTATGGCTACACCTTC. Its translation: CAISEPGEEPYGYTF. V is TRBV10-3 and J is TRBJ1-2; D unresolved. V was trimmed by 2 bases and J by 4 bases, leaving 14 bases between them. Germline CDR1 reads ENHRY; CDR2 reads SYGVKD. This CDR3 has 15 residues.

To note about this clonotype: No conserved phenylalanine or tryptophan is present at the end of the CDR3, so a read error is the likely explanation. The DNA is omitted, as the CDR3 cannot be located on it reliably, and the CDR3 follows TCRdb's listing. The V and J genes are TRBV12-3 or TRBV12-4 and TRBJ1-2; the table gives TRBD1 as D, unverified against the DNA. The CDR3 numbers 16 amino acids, ends counted. The CDR3 region is CASSSPRTGDYYGYTY.

This clonotype showed up many times. The J gene is TRBJ2-5, the V gene TRBV28; 8 bases are shared with TRBD1. The CDR3 runs 17 residues. The V and J ends lost 5 bases and 3 bases, in that order; junction bases with no gene match: 14. Germline CDR1 reads MDHEN; CDR2 reads SYDVKM. CDR3 DNA: TGTGCCAGCAGTCCCCTCTTCGGACAGGGTAGGGAAGAGACCCAGTACTTC. Residues: CASSPLFGQGREETQYF.

Details on this clonotype: The junction differs from germline at one of its ends, possibly a read error. The chain carries TRBV6-1 and TRBJ1-3; the D is unclear. The CDR3 consists of 12 residues. From germline, CDR1 is MNHNS and CDR2 SASEGT. The chain's CDR3 is CASSDSRDTIYF. The CDR3 DNA reads TGTGCCAGTAGTGACTCAAGAGACACCATATATTTT.